Reported below is one T cell receptor (beta chain). As originally analysed: Amplifying reference gene primers gave estimates of nucleated cell counts. Clones were read by immunoSEQ multiplex PCR, and TCRdb kept only the in-frame ones, dropping some. V and J calls and clone size are those listed in that table; D and trimming were worked out from the DNA. The sample consists of about 45,000 clones, more than 90% of them appearing once. This specimen comes from a study of blood T cell repertoires in COVID-19. Study-wide context: From the United States, Italy and Spain came samples of acute and convalescent COVID-19. The cDNA or gDNA used as material had been derived from T cells, B-cell-depleted T cells, or PBMCs.

V lost 8 bases and J lost 9, with 17 bases in between. The CDR3 is 13 amino acids. The germline CDR1 and CDR2 sequences are GTSNPN and SVGIG (reference sequence). The chain couples TRBV30 to TRBJ1-6; tentatively, D is TRBD1 (6 bases). Sequencing used peripheral blood. The sequence was collected from a man between 65 and 79 years old with active COVID-19. The CDR3 spells CAAHREFGSPLHF. CDR3 in DNA: TGTGCCGCGCACAGGGAGTTTGGTTCACCCCTCCACTTT.